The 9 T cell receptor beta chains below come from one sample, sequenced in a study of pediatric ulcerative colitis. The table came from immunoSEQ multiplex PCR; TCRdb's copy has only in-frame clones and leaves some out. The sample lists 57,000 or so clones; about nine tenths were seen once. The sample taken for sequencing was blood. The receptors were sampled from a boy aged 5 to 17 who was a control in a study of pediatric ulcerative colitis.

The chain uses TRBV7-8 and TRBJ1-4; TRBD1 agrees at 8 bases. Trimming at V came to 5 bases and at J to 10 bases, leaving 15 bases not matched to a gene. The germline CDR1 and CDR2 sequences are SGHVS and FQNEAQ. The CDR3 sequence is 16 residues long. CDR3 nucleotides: TGTGCCAGCAGCACCAGCAGGGGGCATCAAGACGGAAAACTGTTTTTT. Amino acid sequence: CASSTSRGHQDGKLFF.

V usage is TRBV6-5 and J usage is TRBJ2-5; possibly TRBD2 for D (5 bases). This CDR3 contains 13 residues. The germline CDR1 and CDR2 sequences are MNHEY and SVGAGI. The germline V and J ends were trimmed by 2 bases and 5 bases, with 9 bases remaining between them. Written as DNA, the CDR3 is TGTGCCAGCAGTTACGGACCGGGGGAGACCCAGTACTTC. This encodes CASSYGPGETQYF.

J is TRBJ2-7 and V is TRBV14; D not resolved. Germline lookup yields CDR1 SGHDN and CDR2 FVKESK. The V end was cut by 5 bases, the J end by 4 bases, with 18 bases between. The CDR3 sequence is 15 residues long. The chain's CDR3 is CASSEGGAPGYEQYF. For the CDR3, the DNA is TGTGCCAGCAGCGAAGGCGGTGCCCCGGGTTACGAGCAGTACTTC.

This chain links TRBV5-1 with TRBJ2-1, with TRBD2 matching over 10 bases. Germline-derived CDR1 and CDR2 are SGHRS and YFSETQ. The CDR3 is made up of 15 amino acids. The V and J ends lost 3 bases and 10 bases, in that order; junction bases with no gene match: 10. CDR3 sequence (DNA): TGCGCCAGCAGCTCGTGGCTAGCGGGAGAGGGGGAGCAGTTCTTC. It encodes CASSSWLAGEGEQFF.

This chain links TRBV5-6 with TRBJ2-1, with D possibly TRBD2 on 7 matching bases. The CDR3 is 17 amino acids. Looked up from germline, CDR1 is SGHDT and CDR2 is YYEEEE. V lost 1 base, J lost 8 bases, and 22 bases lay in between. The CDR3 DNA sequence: TGTGCCAGCAGCTTGATGGGGGGCGCGGGAGACCGGGATGAGCAGTTCTTC. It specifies CASSLMGGAGDRDEQFF.

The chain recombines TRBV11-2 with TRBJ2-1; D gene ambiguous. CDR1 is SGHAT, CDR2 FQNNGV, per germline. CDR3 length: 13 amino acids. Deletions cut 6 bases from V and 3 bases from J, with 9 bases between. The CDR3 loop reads CASRYPIYNEQFF. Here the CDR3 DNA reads TGTGCCAGCAGGTACCCAATCTACAATGAGCAGTTCTTC.

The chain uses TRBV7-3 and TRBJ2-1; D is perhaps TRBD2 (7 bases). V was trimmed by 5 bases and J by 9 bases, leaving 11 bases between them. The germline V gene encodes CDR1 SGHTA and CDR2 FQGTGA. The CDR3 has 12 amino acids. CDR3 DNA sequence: TGTGCCAGCAGCCGAAGGGGGGGTGAGCAGTTCTTC. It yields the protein CASSRRGGEQFF.

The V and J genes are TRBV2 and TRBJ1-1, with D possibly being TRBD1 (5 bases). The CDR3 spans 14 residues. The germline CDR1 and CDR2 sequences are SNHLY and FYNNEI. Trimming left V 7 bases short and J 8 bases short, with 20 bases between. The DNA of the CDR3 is TGTGCCAGCAAAAGCGGACACCGTCCTGAGGAAGCTTTCTTT. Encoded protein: CASKSGHRPEEAFF. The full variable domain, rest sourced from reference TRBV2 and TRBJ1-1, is EPEVTQTPSHQVTQMGQEVILRCVPISNHLYFYWYRQILGQKVEFLVSFYNNEISEKSEIFDDQFSVERPDGSNFTLKIRSTKLEDSAMYFCASKSGHRPEEAFFGQGTRLTVV.

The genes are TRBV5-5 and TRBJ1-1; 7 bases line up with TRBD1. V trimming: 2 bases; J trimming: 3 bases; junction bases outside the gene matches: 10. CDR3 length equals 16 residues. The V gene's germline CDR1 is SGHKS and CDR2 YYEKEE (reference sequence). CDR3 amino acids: CASSLYRGLVDTEAFF. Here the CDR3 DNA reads TGTGCCAGCAGCTTATACAGGGGTTTGGTCGACACTGAAGCTTTCTTT.